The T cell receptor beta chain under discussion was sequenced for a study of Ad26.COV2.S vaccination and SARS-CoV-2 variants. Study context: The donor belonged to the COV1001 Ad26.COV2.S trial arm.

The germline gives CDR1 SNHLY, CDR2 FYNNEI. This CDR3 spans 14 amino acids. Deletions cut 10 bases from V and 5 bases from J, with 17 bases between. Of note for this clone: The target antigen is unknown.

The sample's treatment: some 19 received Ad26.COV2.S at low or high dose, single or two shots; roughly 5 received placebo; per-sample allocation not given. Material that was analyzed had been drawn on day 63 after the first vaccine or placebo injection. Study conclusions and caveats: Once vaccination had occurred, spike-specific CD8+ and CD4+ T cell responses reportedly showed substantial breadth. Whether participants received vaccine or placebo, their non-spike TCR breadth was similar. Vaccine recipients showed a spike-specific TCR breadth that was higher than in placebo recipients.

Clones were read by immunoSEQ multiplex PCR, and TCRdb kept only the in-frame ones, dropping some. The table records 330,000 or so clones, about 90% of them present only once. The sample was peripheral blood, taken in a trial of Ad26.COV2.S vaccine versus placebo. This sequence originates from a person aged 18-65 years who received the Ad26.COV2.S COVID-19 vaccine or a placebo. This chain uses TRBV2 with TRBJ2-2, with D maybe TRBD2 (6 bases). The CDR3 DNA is TGTGCCACACGGGAGAGGCCTATAACCGGGGAGCTGTTTTTT. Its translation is CATRERPITGELFF. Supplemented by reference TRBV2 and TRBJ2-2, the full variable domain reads EPEVTQTPSHQVTQMGQEVILRCVPISNHLYFYWYRQILGQKVEFLVSFYNNEISEKSEIFDDQFSVERPDGSNFTLKIRSTKLEDSAMYFCATRERPITGELFFGEGSRLTVL.